The 31 T cell receptor beta chains reported below all come from one sample, sequenced in a study of PD-1 blockade in classical Hodgkin lymphoma. Following autologous stem cell transplantation, relapse occurred in every patient, and exposure to brentuximab vedotin varied. Some clones are missing from TCRdb's copy, which holds only in-frame ones; the method was immunoSEQ multiplex PCR. The top ten clones hold approximately 3.5% of a sample with 20,000 to 30,000 clones, around 63% of them seen once. Here the sequenced sample was peripheral blood mononuclear cells (PBMCs), taken at baseline. These receptors were collected from a human donor with classical Hodgkin lymphoma.

This clone is medium-sized within its sample. The rearrangement uses TRBV19 and TRBJ2-7; D remains ambiguous. The germline V gene encodes CDR1 LNHDA and CDR2 SQIVND (reference sequence). The CDR3 has 13 residues. The V gene lost 5 bases and the J gene lost 2 bases, with 10 bases spanning the gap. In nucleotides, the CDR3 is TGTGCCAGTAGTTTGGCGGCACCCTACGAGCAGTACTTC. Translating gives CASSLAAPYEQYF. Full variable domain (rest looked up from reference TRBV19 and TRBJ2-7): DGGITQSPKYLFRKEGQNVTLSCEQNLNHDAMYWYRQDPGQGLRLIYYSQIVNDFQKGDIAEGYSVSREKKESFPLTVTSAQKNPTAFYLCASSLAAPYEQYFGPGTRLTVT.

This sequence joins TRBV5-1 and TRBJ1-1; 8 bases agree with TRBD1. Germline lookup yields CDR1 SGHRS and CDR2 YFSETQ. CDR3 size: 14 residues. After removal of 3 bases from V and 1 base from J, the junction contained 2 bases not matched to a gene. The CDR3 nucleotides read TGCGCCAGCAGCTATGACAGGGGGAACACTGAAGCTTTCTTT. Its protein product is CASSYDRGNTEAFF.

In regard to this clone: This specimen includes other DNA sequences encoding the same CDR3. The CDR3 here is CASSPPGVSTDTQYF. CDR3 sequence (DNA): TGTGCCAGCAGCCCACCTGGGGTTAGCACAGATACGCAGTATTTT. The chain combines TRBV7-9 with TRBJ2-3; D unclear. The germline V gene has CDR1 SEHNR and CDR2 FQNEAQ (reference sequence). The CDR3 sequence is 15 residues long. Trimming took 5 bases from V and 0 from J, leaving 12 bases between them.

This clone was observed a few times. V gene TRBV19 combines with J gene TRBJ1-2; 9 positions match TRBD1. Germline values: CDR1 LNHDA, CDR2 SQIVND (reference sequence). The trim removed 6 bases at V and 10 bases at J, leaving 6 bases unmatched. The CDR3 runs 12 residues. The CDR3 nucleotides are TGTGCCAGTAGCACAGGGGGCCTCCTCTACACCTTC. Protein: CASSTGGLLYTF. The full variable domain, completed using reference TRBV19 and TRBJ1-2, is DGGITQSPKYLFRKEGQNVTLSCEQNLNHDAMYWYRQDPGQGLRLIYYSQIVNDFQKGDIAEGYSVSREKKESFPLTVTSAQKNPTAFYLCASSTGGLLYTFGSGTRLTVV.

The V gene is TRBV30, the J gene TRBJ2-7; D perhaps matches TRBD1 (6 bases). Trimming took 4 bases from V and 5 from J, leaving 21 bases between them. Germline values: CDR1 GTSNPN, CDR2 SVGIG (reference sequence). The length of the CDR3 is 15 residues. The CDR3 here is CAWINMGAQLNEQYF. In DNA, the CDR3 is TGTGCCTGGATCAATATGGGGGCCCAGCTGAACGAGCAGTACTTC.

The chain has TRBV10-3 and TRBJ1-4; D not certain. Trimming removed 4 bases at V and 7 bases at J, with 10 bases between. This CDR3 is built from 13 residues. Germline CDR1 ENHRY, CDR2 SYGVKD. CDR3 amino acids: CAISAGYGEKLFF. The DNA for the CDR3 is TGTGCCATCAGTGCGGGCTACGGTGAAAAACTGTTTTTT.

The chain joins TRBV30 to TRBJ1-6; 10 bases line up with TRBD1. This CDR3 spans 18 amino acids. Trimming took 7 bases from V and 4 from J; bases not matched to a gene: 16. The germline V gene has CDR1 GTSNPN and CDR2 SVGIG (reference sequence). The DNA for the CDR3 is TGTGCCTTCTCGAGAAACTTGGGGGACAGGGGATATAATTCACCCCTCCACTTT. Translation: CAFSRNLGDRGYNSPLHF.

This chain connects TRBV11-2 to TRBJ2-1, with a weak D call TRBD1 (6 bases). Trimming removed 5 bases at V and 9 bases at J, with 14 bases between. This CDR3 is built from 13 residues. CDR1 SGHAT and CDR2 FQNNGV come from the germline V gene. CDR3 nucleotides: TGTGCCAGCAGCAGCAGGGGTTTTGGTGAGCAGTTCTTC. This encodes CASSSRGFGEQFF.

By share of the sample, this clone is medium-sized (0.01 to 0.1%). This CDR3 reads CASSEGGEAFF. CDR3 DNA sequence: TGTGCCAGCAGTGAAGGGGGTGAAGCTTTCTTT. The chain recombines TRBV2 with TRBJ1-1; D remains unclear. The CDR3 loop spans 11 amino acids. The V end was cut by 1 base, the J end by 7 bases, with 4 bases between. Per the germline V gene, CDR1 is SNHLY and CDR2 is FYNNEI.

V is TRBV28 and J is TRBJ1-1; D unclear. V was cut by 6 bases and J by 7 bases, with 12 bases left in between. The CDR3 runs 12 residues. The germline V gene has CDR1 MDHEN and CDR2 SYDVKM. CDR3: CASSTYGNEAFF. In nucleotides, the CDR3 is TGTGCCAGCAGCACCTACGGTAATGAAGCTTTCTTT.

The V call is TRBV4-1, the J call TRBJ2-5, with D perhaps given as TRBD1 or TRBD2 (5 bases each). Looked up from germline, CDR1 is MGHRA and CDR2 is YSYEKL. The CDR3 is 15 residues long. Trimming stripped 4 bases from V and 3 bases from J, with 15 bases between. The DNA for the CDR3 is TGCGCCAGCAGCCCAATGAGTTTGGGGGAAGAGACCCAGTACTTC. This codes for CASSPMSLGEETQYF.

The chain links TRBV7-8 to TRBJ2-5; D gene uncertain. V was pared by 4 bases and J by 3 bases, with 15 bases between. Germline loops: CDR1 SGHVS, CDR2 FQNEAQ. This CDR3 is 15 amino acids long. This CDR3 reads CASSSLPSLKETQYF. CDR3 nucleotides: TGTGCCAGCAGCTCCCTACCGTCCCTGAAAGAGACCCAGTACTTC.

The chain links TRBV10-3 to TRBJ2-7, with 7 bases identical to TRBD2. Germline trimming cut 6 bases from V and 0 bases from J; bases unmatched to any gene: 2. This CDR3 is built from 13 residues. CDR1 is ENHRY and CDR2 is SYGVKD in the germline V gene. The CDR3 loop is CAIRGGDSYEQYF. In DNA, the CDR3 is TGTGCCATCAGGGGAGGGGACTCCTACGAGCAGTACTTC.

This chain connects TRBV7-9 to TRBJ2-7; unclear D gene. This CDR3 has 12 amino acids. With 2 bases removed from V and 2 bases from J, the gap between germline ends came to 4 bases. Germline V gene sequence: CDR1 SEHNR, CDR2 FQNEAQ (reference sequence). In nucleotides, the CDR3 is TGTGCCAGCAGCTTATCTGCCTACGAGCAGTACTTC. Translating it yields CASSLSAYEQYF.

This sequence joins TRBV7-2 and TRBJ2-7, with D unclear. Germline V gene lookup returns CDR1 SGHTA and CDR2 FQGNSA. This CDR3 is built from 13 residues. Trimming left V 5 bases short and J 5 bases short, with 13 bases between. The CDR3 coding sequence is TGTGCCAGCAGCCCTAAGGGCTTCCACGAGCAGTACTTC. Protein product: CASSPKGFHEQYF.

Only a few counts were recorded for this clone. This chain uses TRBV5-1 with TRBJ2-7; no clear D. The CDR3 is 14 amino acids. CDR1 and CDR2 (germline): SGHRS, YFSETQ. The V and J ends lost 2 bases and 0 bases respectively, with 9 bases between them. CDR3 in amino acids: CASSFERNSYEQYF. The DNA for the CDR3 is TGCGCCAGCAGCTTTGAACGGAACTCCTACGAGCAGTACTTC.

Within the sample, this clone is medium-sized (0.01 to 0.1%). The chain combines TRBV7-9 with TRBJ1-3, with a possible D match to TRBD1 (5 bases). Germline CDR1 is SEHNR and CDR2 is FQNEAQ (reference sequence). V dropped 5 bases and J dropped 10 bases, with 12 bases sitting between them. The CDR3 consists of 12 residues. CDR3 coding DNA: TGTGCCAGCAGCAGACAGCTCCCTACCATATATTTT. Residues: CASSRQLPTIYF.

The chain recombines TRBV7-3 with TRBJ2-5, with D possibly matching TRBD2 (6 bases). Deletions cut 5 bases from V and 2 bases from J, with 9 bases between. Per the germline V gene, CDR1 is SGHTA and CDR2 is FQGTGA. The CDR3 has 13 residues. CDR3 coding DNA: TGTGCCAGCAGCCGGGGGTTTCAAGAGACCCAGTACTTC. Translated, it gives CASSRGFQETQYF.

A single count supports this clone. The chain has TRBV29-1 and TRBJ2-2, with 9 nucleotides matching TRBD1. The trim removed 0 bases at V and 6 bases at J, leaving 5 bases unmatched. The CDR3 extends over 15 amino acids. Per the germline V gene, CDR1 is SQVTM and CDR2 is ANQGSEA. DNA of the CDR3: TGCAGCGTTGAAGAAGCACAGGGGGCGCCCGGGGAGCTGTTTTTT. This codes for CSVEEAQGAPGELFF.

The rearrangement links TRBV5-6 to TRBJ2-2; D unclear. CDR3 length: 14 residues. V lost 1 base and J 2 bases, leaving 6 bases between the germline ends. The germline V gene has CDR1 SGHDT and CDR2 YYEEEE. The CDR3 bases are TGTGCCAGCAGCTTGACCTTAAACACCGGGGAGCTGTTTTTT. Its protein is CASSLTLNTGELFF.

The V gene is TRBV28, the J gene TRBJ2-5; possibly TRBD1 or TRBD2 for D (6 bases each). Germline values: CDR1 MDHEN, CDR2 SYDVKM. The CDR3 is 17 residues long. Trimming shortened V by 5 bases and J by 5 bases, and 24 bases separated the two germline ends. DNA of the CDR3: TGTGCCAGCAGTCTACGTATGGTGGGGGGCGCGAAGGAGACCCAGTACTTC. It yields the protein CASSLRMVGGAKETQYF.

The chain recombines TRBV2 with TRBJ1-4; D perhaps matches TRBD1 (5 bases). The V gene lost 2 bases and the J gene lost 4 bases, with 8 bases spanning the gap. CDR3 size: 14 residues. Germline V lookup: CDR1 SNHLY, CDR2 FYNNEI. CDR3 in DNA: TGTGCCAGCAGTGAAAGGGGCCGTAATGAAAAACTGTTTTTT. This encodes CASSERGRNEKLFF.

The chain joins TRBV7-8 to TRBJ2-6; either TRBD1 or TRBD2 may fit D (5 bases each). Germline lookup yields CDR1 SGHVS and CDR2 FQNEAQ. Trimming took 6 bases from V and 0 from J, leaving 15 bases between them. CDR3 length: 17 amino acids. CDR3 DNA sequence: TGTGCCAGCAGGAGGACGGGGCCGGACTCTGGGGCCAACGTCCTGACTTTC. Protein product: CASRRTGPDSGANVLTF.

This sequence joins TRBV28 and TRBJ2-3; the D gene is possibly TRBD1 (6 bases). The germline V gene encodes CDR1 MDHEN and CDR2 SYDVKM. The CDR3 runs 13 residues. The V and J ends lost 6 bases and 5 bases respectively, with 12 bases between them. CDR3 region: CASRGASGDTQYF. For the CDR3, the DNA is TGTGCCAGCAGGGGGGCCTCGGGAGATACGCAGTATTTT.

The chain employs TRBV30 and TRBJ2-3; 8 bases agree with TRBD2. The V and J ends lost 0 bases and 5 bases, in that order; junction bases with no gene match: 13. The CDR3 totals 17 residues. Germline assignment: CDR1 GTSNPN and CDR2 SVGIG (reference sequence). For the CDR3, the DNA is TGTGCCTGGAGTGTTTGGGGGCTAGCGGGCGGGGAAGATACGCAGTATTTT. Protein sequence: CAWSVWGLAGGEDTQYF.

The gene calls are TRBV10-3 and TRBJ1-2, with D perhaps TRBD1 (5 bases). The germline V gene encodes CDR1 ENHRY and CDR2 SYGVKD. The ends were cut back, 0 bases at V and 3 bases at J, with 8 bases in the middle. The CDR3 runs 14 residues. In DNA form, the CDR3 reads TGTGCCATCAGTGAGTCTAGGGACTACTATGGCTACACCTTC. Amino acid sequence: CAISESRDYYGYTF.

The V gene is TRBV10-3, the J gene TRBJ1-1, with 9 nucleotides matching TRBD1. This CDR3 comprises 13 residues. The germline V gene encodes CDR1 ENHRY and CDR2 SYGVKD. Germline trimming cut 8 bases from V and 0 bases from J; bases unmatched to any gene: 1. CDR3 protein: CAIGQGMNTEAFF. DNA for the CDR3: TGTGCCATCGGACAGGGGATGAACACTGAAGCTTTCTTT.

The gene calls are TRBV5-5 and TRBJ1-1, with a possible D match to TRBD1 (5 bases). The CDR3 has 15 residues. V was pared by 1 base and J by 7 bases, with 17 bases between. CDR1 SGHKS and CDR2 YYEKEE come from the germline V gene (reference sequence). The CDR3 protein is CASSLSYGGKDEAFF. The CDR3 DNA follows: TGTGCCAGCAGCTTGTCTTATGGGGGGAAGGATGAAGCTTTCTTT.

This clone was seen a few times. J is TRBJ2-7 and V is TRBV11-2; 7 bases are a match to TRBD1. After removal of 6 bases from V and 3 bases from J, the junction contained 11 bases not matched to a gene. The CDR3 length is 15 residues. Looked up from germline, CDR1 is SGHAT and CDR2 is FQNNGV. Written as DNA, the CDR3 is TGTGCCAGCAGTTCACAGGGACAGTTGAACTACGAGCAGTACTTC. Residues: CASSSQGQLNYEQYF. Full variable domain (outside the CDR3, taken from reference TRBV11-2 and TRBJ2-7): EAGVAQSPRYKIIEKRQSVAFWCNPISGHATLYWYQQILGQGPKLLIQFQNNGVVDDSQLPKDRFSAERLKGVDSTLKIQPAKLEDSAVYLCASSSQGQLNYEQYFGPGTRLTVT.

Note on this clone: This clone may be a read error of a much larger clone one base away. V usage is TRBV4-2 and J usage is TRBJ1-1, with a tentative D call TRBD1 (5 bases). This CDR3 is 15 amino acids long. Trimming left V 0 bases short and J 5 bases short, with 13 bases between. The germline V gene encodes CDR1 LGHNA and CDR2 YNFKEQ. For the CDR3, the DNA is TGTGCCAGCAGCCAAGAAAGGAGCGGGGCGACTGAAGCTTTCTTT. Its protein product is CASSQERSGATEAFF.

This clone was observed a handful of times. The chain has TRBV28 and TRBJ1-1; unclear D gene. V shed 5 bases and J shed 2 bases, with 15 bases lying between them. This CDR3 spans 15 amino acids. The V gene's germline CDR1 is MDHEN and CDR2 SYDVKM. CDR3 protein: CASSAPDGFNTEAFF. DNA of the CDR3: TGTGCCAGCAGTGCCCCCGATGGGTTTAACACTGAAGCTTTCTTT.